The 19 T cell receptor beta chains presented below share a single source sample, sequenced in a study of regulatory T cells in long-lasting Graves disease. TCR beta libraries were built with iRepertoire HTBI primers and Arm-PCR of CDR3 regions. TCRdb passed the multiplex PCR reads through MiXCR, listing each CDR3 protein once. The repertoire holds some 330,000 distinct CDR3 sequences, with around 23% as singletons. Time point denoted: persistent/refractory GD, antithyroid drugs over 5 years with positive TRAb. PBMC-extracted RNA yielded the TCR library. Sequenced here: peripheral blood mononuclear cells (PBMCs), sampled when the disease was refractory, from a patient treated with antithyroid drugs. These receptors all come from a woman in her thirties or forties with Graves disease.

This clonotype was seen more than once but under ten times. The genes are TRBV3-1 and TRBJ2-3; tentatively, D is TRBD1 (6 bases). This CDR3 has 13 amino acids. The V end was cut by 3 bases, the J end by 7 bases, with 11 bases between. Germline V gene lookup returns CDR1 LGHDT and CDR2 YNNKEL (reference sequence). The CDR3, as DNA: TGTGCCAGCAGCCAGCTACAGGGTCATACGCAGTATTTT. Translated: CASSQLQGHTQYF.

In this sample, this clonotype turned up many times. V is TRBV20-1 and J is TRBJ1-2; D is ambiguous. The germline V gene encodes CDR1 DFQATT and CDR2 SNEGSKA (reference sequence). The CDR3 extends over 9 amino acids. This chain's CDR3 is CSLNYGYTF. CDR3 sequence (DNA): TGCAGCCTTAACTATGGCTACACCTTC.

The table lists this clonotype with a few counts. CDR3 sequence (DNA): TGTGCCAGTAGTCCTGGACAGCGAACACCCCTCCACTTT. It is translated as CASSPGQRTPLHF. V gene TRBV19 combines with J gene TRBJ1-6, with a weak D call TRBD1 (6 bases). Deletions cut 5 bases from V and 11 bases from J, with 13 bases between. CDR1 LNHDA and CDR2 SQIVND come from the germline V gene (reference sequence). The CDR3 is 13 residues long.

The rearrangement links TRBV30 to TRBJ2-7, with D possibly matching TRBD1 (6 bases). The germline V gene has CDR1 GTSNPN and CDR2 SVGIG (reference sequence). Trimming left V 3 bases short and J 5 bases short, with 11 bases between. This CDR3 region has 12 residues. The CDR3 spells CAWSPPGDEQYF. The CDR3 DNA sequence: TGTGCCTGGAGCCCCCCAGGGGACGAGCAGTACTTC.

This clonotype was counted many times. The V gene is TRBV5-1, the J gene TRBJ1-2; D is undetermined. Between the trimmed V and J ends, which lost 3 bases and 3 bases, there was a span of 9 bases. Looked up from germline, CDR1 is SGHRS and CDR2 is YFSETQ. This CDR3 comprises 13 residues. The CDR3: CASSSDTDYGYTF. The CDR3, as DNA: TGCGCCAGCAGCTCTGACACTGACTATGGCTACACCTTC.

The sample holds a few counts of this clonotype. This chain uses TRBV28 with TRBJ2-1; weak D call: TRBD2 (6 bases). The CDR3 is 18 amino acids. The germline gives CDR1 MDHEN, CDR2 SYDVKM. V gave up 4 bases and J gave up 0 bases, with 19 bases separating them. Written as DNA, the CDR3 is TGTGCCAGCAGTTCCAACTCGGGACTTACGAGCTCCTACAATGAGCAGTTCTTC. Translated: CASSSNSGLTSSYNEQFF.

Regarding this clonotype: This may stem from a read error, because a much larger clone lies one nucleotide away. The gene calls are TRBV6-5 and TRBJ1-1, with D possibly matching TRBD1 (5 bases). Germline CDR1 and CDR2: MNHEY and SVGAGI. The CDR3 is 14 amino acids. The CDR3 region has the DNA TGTGACAGCAGTTATCCTCGGGACCACACTGAAGCTTTCTTT. Its protein is CDSSYPRDHTEAFF.

The rearrangement links TRBV29-1 to TRBJ2-7; 8 bases match TRBD1. CDR3 length: 13 amino acids. From germline, CDR1 is SQVTM and CDR2 ANQGSEA. With 5 bases clipped from V and 0 bases from J, the junction kept 3 bases outside the gene matches. The CDR3 coding sequence is TGCAGCGTTTTGGACAGGGTCTCCTACGAGCAGTACTTC. This translates into CSVLDRVSYEQYF.

A word on this clonotype: The germline gene is not matched at one end of the junction; a read error may be the cause. The J gene is TRBJ2-7, the V gene TRBV11-2; D may be TRBD2 (5 bases). Germline V gene lookup returns CDR1 SGHAT and CDR2 FQNNGV. This CDR3 is built from 14 residues. The CDR3 region is CASSLDKRVYEQYF. CDR3 DNA: TGTGCCAGCAGCCTAGATAAGAGGGTGTACGAGCAGTACTTC.

With respect to this clonotype: A much larger clone is a single base away; this may be a read error. The chain links TRBV12-3 or TRBV12-4 to TRBJ2-2, with 11 bases identical to TRBD2. The trim removed 6 bases at V and 3 bases at J, leaving 3 bases unmatched. The CDR3 is 15 residues long. Here the CDR3 DNA reads TGTGCCAGCAGCCGGACTAGCGGGCACACCGGGGAGCTGTTTTTT. Translating gives CASSRTSGHTGELFF.

This sequence joins TRBV13 and TRBJ2-1; D is undetermined. Trimming left V 5 bases short and J 5 bases short, with 16 bases between. The germline V gene has CDR1 PRHDT and CDR2 FYEKMQ (reference sequence). The length of the CDR3 is 15 residues. CDR3 sequence (DNA): TGTGCCAGCAGCCGTTCAGACTCCCGCAACAATGAGCAGTTCTTC. Protein sequence: CASSRSDSRNNEQFF.

Many counts were recorded for this clonotype. The chain uses TRBV12-3 or TRBV12-4 and TRBJ1-2; 9 nucleotides line up with TRBD1. Trimming took 2 bases from V and 4 from J; bases not matched to a gene: 5. The CDR3 runs 15 residues. The CDR3: CASSLIGQGSYGYTF. CDR3 nucleotides: TGTGCCAGCAGTTTAATCGGACAGGGGAGCTATGGCTACACCTTC.

Of note for this clonotype: A much larger clone lies a single base off, so this may be a read error. This chain joins TRBV20-1 and TRBJ1-2; D is ambiguous. The germline V gene encodes CDR1 DFQATT and CDR2 SNEGSKA (reference sequence). This CDR3 contains 14 residues. Trimming stripped 0 bases from V and 2 bases from J, with 10 bases between. This chain's CDR3 is CSARDRVENYGYTF. CDR3 nucleotides: TGCAGTGCTAGAGATCGGGTAGAAAACTATGGCTACACCTTC.

There are many counts of this clonotype. The gene calls are TRBV12-3 or TRBV12-4 and TRBJ1-1; no reliable D call. Trimming took off 5 bases at V and 1 base at J, with 8 bases between the two ends. This CDR3 comprises 13 residues. CDR3 sequence: CASSRRRNTEAFF. In DNA form, the CDR3 reads TGTGCCAGCAGTCGTCGAAGGAACACTGAAGCTTTCTTT.

This rearrangement joins TRBV9 to TRBJ2-2, with 8 bases lining up with TRBD1. The CDR3 runs to 16 residues. The germline CDR1 and CDR2 sequences are SGDLS and YYNGEE. V dropped 2 bases and J dropped 4; count of bases not matched to a gene: 7. The CDR3 region is CASSVGGQGSTGELFF. The CDR3, as DNA: TGTGCCAGCAGCGTGGGCGGACAGGGCTCCACCGGGGAGCTGTTTTTT.

This chain links TRBV30 with TRBJ2-4; 8 bases align to TRBD1. The CDR3 totals 15 residues. Unmatched junction bases numbered 6, after V lost 3 bases and J lost 2 bases. CDR1 is GTSNPN, CDR2 SVGIG, per germline (reference sequence). CDR3 in DNA: TGTGCCTGGAGCGGACAGGGTTTGACCAAAAACATTCAGTACTTC. Amino acid sequence: CAWSGQGLTKNIQYF. The full variable domain, rest sourced from reference TRBV30 and TRBJ2-4, is SQTIHQWPATLVQPVGSPLSLECTVEGTSNPNLYWYRQAAGRGLQLLFYSVGIGQISSEVPQNLSASRPQDRQFILSSKKLLLSDSGFYLCAWSGQGLTKNIQYFGAGTRLSVL.

This clonotype has only a few counts. The genes are TRBV20-1 and TRBJ2-2; D perhaps matches TRBD2 (5 bases). Per the germline V gene, CDR1 is DFQATT and CDR2 is SNEGSKA (reference sequence). The V gene lost 4 bases and the J gene lost 5 bases, with 8 bases spanning the gap. CDR3 length: 12 amino acids. CDR3 nucleotides: TGCAGTGCTACTAGCAAAACCGGGGAGCTGTTTTTT. It is translated as CSATSKTGELFF.

This clonotype showed up many times. V is TRBV2 and J is TRBJ1-1; D ambiguous. CDR3 size: 11 residues. V gave up 4 bases and J gave up 8 bases, with 8 bases separating them. CDR1 and CDR2 from the germline V gene are SNHLY and FYNNEI. The CDR3 DNA sequence: TGTGCCAGCAGTGTTCAGATAGAAGCTTTCTTT. Amino acids: CASSVQIEAFF.

Note on this clonotype: Germline is not matched at one junction end, which may reflect a read error. The V gene is TRBV28, the J gene TRBJ2-1, with TRBD2 matching over 11 bases. Germline CDR1 MDHEN, CDR2 SYDVKM. This CDR3 has 15 amino acids. Here the CDR3 reads CASSSGLAAQNEQLF. As DNA, the CDR3 is TGTGCCAGCAGTTCGGGACTAGCGGCCCAAAATGAGCAGCTCTTC. Full variable domain (outside the CDR3, taken from reference TRBV28 and TRBJ2-1): DVKVTQSSRYLVKRTGEKVFLECVQDMDHENMFWYRQDPGLGLRLIYFSYDVKMKEKGDIPEGYSVSREKKERFSLILESASTNQTSMYLCASSSGLAAQNEQLFGPGTRLTVL.